This TCR beta chain was sequenced for a study of shared clonotypes between healthy human individuals. About the research overall: Each donor's CD4 naive and CD4 memory cells filled three plates apiece, CD8 naive two, and CD8 memory one. Broader study findings: Naive subsets generally had larger estimated richness than memory subsets.

Running of the assay took place at deep level. The method was immunoSEQ multiplex PCR; TCRdb's version includes in-frame clones alone and lacks a portion of them. The table has 2 million to 2.5 million clones, 85% to 95% seen once. The CDR3 is 19 residues long. V lost 0 bases, J lost 3 bases, and 15 bases stayed unmatched. Germline CDR1 is LGHNA and CDR2 is YNFKEQ. Note on this clone: Its antigen is not identified.

This sequence joins TRBV4-2 and TRBJ2-3, with 7 bases matching TRBD2. The sequence came from a man between 18 and 29 years old in good health. Some clones in this sample may be carry-over from other donors' samples. Sequences were obtained from naive CD4+ T cells from PBMCs. Subset here: CD45RA+ positively selected. Here the CDR3 DNA reads TGTGCCAGCAGCCAAGAGTTTGGGAGGGCCCGGGTAGGGACAGATACGCAGTATTTT. It codes for CASSQEFGRARVGTDTQYF.